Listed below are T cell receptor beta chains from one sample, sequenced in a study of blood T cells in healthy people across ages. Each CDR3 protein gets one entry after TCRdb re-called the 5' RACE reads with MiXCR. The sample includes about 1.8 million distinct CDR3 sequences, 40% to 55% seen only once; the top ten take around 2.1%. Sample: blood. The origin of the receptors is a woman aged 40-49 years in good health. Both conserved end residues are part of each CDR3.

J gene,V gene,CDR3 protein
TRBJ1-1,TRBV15,CATSITITGEFLNTEAFF
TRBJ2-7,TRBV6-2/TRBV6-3,CASRPHPYEQYF
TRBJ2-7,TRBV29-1,CSVEVATYEQYF
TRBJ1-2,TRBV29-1,CSVDSRDGGYTF
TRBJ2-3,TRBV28,CASSSGGGAVDTQYF
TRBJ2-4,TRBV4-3,CASSLGEGYKNIQYF
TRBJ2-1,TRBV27,CASRGIGRDEQFF
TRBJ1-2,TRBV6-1,CASSTGQGNYGYTF
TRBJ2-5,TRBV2,CASSEYGRTSGTQYF
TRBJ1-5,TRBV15,CATSLGHPYSNQPQHF
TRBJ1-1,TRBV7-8,CASSFPTSPTAVTTEAFF
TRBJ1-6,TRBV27,CAGRTTNNSPLHF
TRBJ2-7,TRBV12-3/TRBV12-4,CASSFMEVKTYEQYF
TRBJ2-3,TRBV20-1,CSASWGARSTDTQYF
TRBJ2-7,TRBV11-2,CASSLEAGPLYEQYF
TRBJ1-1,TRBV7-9,CASRRGGRAAFF
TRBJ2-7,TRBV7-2,CASSLAGTSTYEQYF
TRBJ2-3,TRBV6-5,CASSYLGVHTDTQYF